The TCR beta chain described here comes from a study of identical twins. Study observations and caveats: In monozygotic twins, models underestimated the sharing of out-of-frame TCR alpha.

A universal primer site came from template switching; cDNA carried unique molecular identifiers. TCRdb re-analysed the 5' RACE reads in MiXCR, keeping a single row per CDR3 protein. The profile shows roughly 720,000 distinct CDR3 sequences, around a sixth of them singletons. This clonotype was seen a handful of times. Its antigen is unidentified. Germline V lookup: CDR1 MNHNS, CDR2 SASEGT. This CDR3 contains 14 residues. Trimming took 7 bases from V and 3 from J; bases not matched to a gene: 9. Another study also made use of these data, one on T cells expressing NK-cell markers. That report adds: There were several donors in whom these clonotypes also led the CD3+CD56-NKG2C+ fraction. Expanded NKG2C+ T cell clones had unclear HCMV specificity.

The sample consisted of PBMCs. This chain joins TRBV6-1 and TRBJ2-7, with 7 positions matching TRBD1. This TCR was sampled from a woman under 30 in good health. The DNA for the CDR3 is TGTGCCAGCACCCTTAGGGGGCAACTCTACGAGCAGTACTTC. Amino acids: CASTLRGQLYEQYF.